The 7 T cell receptor beta chains below were found in one sample sequenced in a study of blood T cell repertoires in COVID-19 (dated by TCRdb to about 2020). The method was the immunoSEQ multiplex PCR assay. This immuneACCESS table, as held by TCRdb, lists in-frame sequences with V and J called but not all clones. Of the missing ones, under half trace to an unresolved V gene in checked studies; the others have no known cause. The sample table shows some 200,000 clones, and about 87% are seen once. The ten most abundant clones make up around 1.6% of the sample. The sample consisted of peripheral blood. The receptors were sampled from a man between 70 and 80 years old with acute or convalescent COVID-19.

V usage is TRBV19 and J usage is TRBJ1-1, with D possibly being TRBD1 (6 bases). Per germline, CDR1 LNHDA and CDR2 SQIVND (reference sequence). V shed 3 bases and J shed 2 bases, with 13 bases lying between them. The CDR3 consists of 15 residues. The CDR3 nucleotides are TGTGCCAGTAGTATGGAGTCAGGGGTCAACACTGAAGCTTTCTTT. Translated: CASSMESGVNTEAFF.

The gene calls are TRBV30 and TRBJ2-1; 11 bases are shared with TRBD2. The V segment lost 4 bases and the J segment 10 bases; nucleotides outside the gene matches: 6. The germline V gene has CDR1 GTSNPN and CDR2 SVGIG (reference sequence). The CDR3 is 13 amino acids. The chain's CDR3 is CAWTPGLADEQFF. As DNA, the CDR3 is TGTGCCTGGACCCCGGGACTAGCGGACGAGCAGTTCTTC.

This rearrangement joins TRBV30 to TRBJ1-6, with D unclear. The germline V gene encodes CDR1 GTSNPN and CDR2 SVGIG (reference sequence). The CDR3 is made up of 13 amino acids. V was shortened by 1 base and J by 6 bases, with 7 bases between the two germline ends. CDR3 amino acids: CAWSDTTNSPLHF. CDR3 sequence (DNA): TGTGCCTGGAGTGACACAACTAATTCACCCCTCCACTTT. Full variable domain (rest looked up from reference TRBV30 and TRBJ1-6): SQTIHQWPATLVQPVGSPLSLECTVEGTSNPNLYWYRQAAGRGLQLLFYSVGIGQISSEVPQNLSASRPQDRQFILSSKKLLLSDSGFYLCAWSDTTNSPLHFGNGTRLTVT.

This sequence joins TRBV5-1 and TRBJ2-2; TRBD1 matches at 8 bases. Germline values: CDR1 SGHRS, CDR2 YFSETQ. Trimming cost V 3 bases and J 4 bases; bases outside gene matches: 5. The CDR3 covers 15 residues. The CDR3 DNA is TGCGCCAGCAGCTCCGGACAGGGAGGCACCGGGGAGCTGTTTTTT. Translated: CASSSGQGGTGELFF.

The chain recombines TRBV5-1 with TRBJ2-2, with 9 bases lining up with TRBD2. The CDR3 totals 17 residues. J lost 7 bases, V lost 2 bases, and 12 bases had no gene match. Germline CDR1 reads SGHRS; CDR2 reads YFSETQ. The CDR3 loop is CASSFLAGVWSGGELFF. The DNA for the CDR3 is TGCGCCAGCAGCTTTTTAGCGGGAGTTTGGTCGGGCGGGGAGCTGTTTTTT.

This chain joins TRBV9 and TRBJ2-2; 8 nucleotides agree with TRBD2. The trim removed 4 bases at V and 5 bases at J, leaving 7 bases unmatched. The V gene's germline CDR1 is SGDLS and CDR2 YYNGEE. CDR3 length: 15 amino acids. The CDR3 DNA follows: TGTGCCAGCAGCCCCAGACTAGCGATAACCGGGGAGCTGTTTTTT. This codes for CASSPRLAITGELFF.

The V and J genes are TRBV7-2 and TRBJ1-5; D is perhaps TRBD1 (6 bases). The germline V and J ends were trimmed by 4 bases and 5 bases, with 15 bases remaining between them. The length of the CDR3 is 15 residues. Germline CDR1 is SGHTA and CDR2 is FQGNSA. CDR3 region: CASSWGTSPYQPQHF. DNA of the CDR3: TGTGCCAGCAGCTGGGGGACAAGCCCTTATCAGCCCCAGCATTTT.